The T cell receptor beta chain under discussion was sequenced for a study of T cell responses to AZD1222 COVID-19 vaccine. Germline V lookup: CDR1 SNHLY, CDR2 FYNNEI. The V end lost 10 bases, the J end lost 1 base, and 22 bases lay between the germline ends. The CDR3 length is 16 residues. Some clones are missing from TCRdb's copy, which holds only in-frame ones; the method was immunoSEQ multiplex PCR. The sample carries 150,000 to 200,000 clones, 90% to 95% recorded once. The J gene is TRBJ1-1, the V gene TRBV2; a weak D match, TRBD1 (6 bases). Sequenced here: peripheral blood, sampled 28 days after the second dose of the MenACWY control vaccine. The TCR comes from an adult who received the MenACWY meningococcal vaccine as a control. The CDR3, as DNA: TGTGCCACAATAAGGGGGGGCCGAGGATCGAACACTGAAGCTTTCTTT. This sequence encodes CATIRGGRGSNTEAFF.